These T cell receptor beta chains were read from a single sample in a study of Graves' ophthalmopathy and Graves' hyperthyroidism. TCRdb fed the multiplex PCR reads into MiXCR, producing one record per CDR3 protein. The sample records 580,000 or so distinct CDR3 sequences, about 40% being singletons. Sequencing input: peripheral blood or thyroid tissue (not recorded which). These receptors all come from an adult man with Graves' hyperthyroidism. Each CDR3 is given with its conserved first and last residue. D genes are given only for firm matches. A row's size may be missing; if present it is once, few, many or a size class.

DNA: TGTGCCAGCAGCTTTGGGGGGAACACCATATATTTT
CDR3: CASSFGGNTIYF
size: many
J: TRBJ1-3
V: TRBV12-3/TRBV12-4
D: -

DNA: TGCAGCGTGGTCACGGCAACTAATGAAGCTTTCTTT
CDR3: CSVVTATNEAFF
size: -
J: TRBJ1-1
V: TRBV29-1
D: -

DNA: TGTGCCATCAGTGGGGACCTCTACGAGCAGTACTTC
CDR3: CAISGDLYEQYF
size: many
J: TRBJ2-7
V: TRBV10-3
D: -

DNA: TGTGCCAGCAGCACGCGGACAGGGCCCGGGGAGCTGTTTTTT
CDR3: CASSTRTGPGELFF
size: many
J: TRBJ2-2
V: TRBV7-8
D: TRBD1

DNA: TGTGCCAGCAGCCTCTCTGTGGGGCGAAGGGACACTGAAGCTTTCTTT
CDR3: CASSLSVGRRDTEAFF
size: many
J: TRBJ1-1
V: TRBV7-2
D: -

DNA: TGTGCCAGCAGTGAAACCGCGGGGGCTGGCGGAAACACCATATATTTT
CDR3: CASSETAGAGGNTIYF
size: few
J: TRBJ1-3
V: TRBV6-1
D: -

DNA: TGTGCCAGCAGCCAAACAGGGGGATCGGTAAAACTGTTTTTT
CDR3: CASSQTGGSVKLFF
size: many
J: TRBJ1-4
V: TRBV7-9
D: TRBD1

DNA: TGTGCCATCAGTGCCGGACACTCAATTAATATCAATGAGCAGTACTTC
CDR3: CAISAGHSININEQYF
size: -
J: TRBJ2-7
V: TRBV10-3
D: -

DNA: TGTGCCAGCAGCATGGGACAGGGGAGTGAAAAACTGTTTTTT
CDR3: CASSMGQGSEKLFF
size: -
J: TRBJ1-4
V: TRBV7-9
D: TRBD1

DNA: TGTGCCAGCAGGAAGGGACTTAGGGATGAGCAGTTCTTC
CDR3: CASRKGLRDEQFF
size: -
J: TRBJ2-1
V: TRBV12-3/TRBV12-4
D: -

DNA: TGTGCCAGCAGCTTTTCATATCCTAGCACAGATACGCAGTATTTT
CDR3: CASSFSYPSTDTQYF
size: -
J: TRBJ2-3
V: TRBV5-8
D: -

DNA: TGTGCCAGCAACCCAACAGCGGGAGAATCTCGGGAGACCCAGTACTTC
CDR3: CASNPTAGESRETQYF
size: -
J: TRBJ2-5
V: TRBV11-2
D: TRBD2

DNA: TGCAGCGTTTTACCGGGACAGGGTGTCTATGGCTACACCTTC
CDR3: CSVLPGQGVYGYTF
size: -
J: TRBJ1-2
V: TRBV29-1
D: TRBD1

DNA: TGTGCCAGCAGCTTAGACTCAGGGCCGAGAGCTTTCTTT
CDR3: CASSLDSGPRAFF
size: -
J: TRBJ1-1
V: TRBV7-9
D: -

DNA: TGCAGCGTTCGCAGGGGGTTTACTGAAGCTTTCTTT
CDR3: CSVRRGFTEAFF
size: many
J: TRBJ1-1
V: TRBV29-1
D: TRBD1

DNA: TGTGCCATCCGACAGGGGTTATACAATGAGCAGTTCTTC
CDR3: CAIRQGLYNEQFF
size: few
J: TRBJ2-1
V: TRBV2
D: TRBD1

DNA: TGTGCCAGCAGCTTAGGGTACCGAAGCTCTGGGGCCAACGTCCTGACTTTC
CDR3: CASSLGYRSSGANVLTF
size: many
J: TRBJ2-6
V: TRBV7-2
D: -

DNA: TGTGCCAGCAGTCTCTTCCAGGGGGCGGAGACCCAGTACTTC
CDR3: CASSLFQGAETQYF
size: -
J: TRBJ2-5
V: TRBV10-3
D: TRBD1

DNA: TGTGCCAGCAGCTTCCGCAGGACGTGGAATTCACCCCTCCACTTT
CDR3: CASSFRRTWNSPLHF
size: many
J: TRBJ1-6
V: TRBV5-6
D: -